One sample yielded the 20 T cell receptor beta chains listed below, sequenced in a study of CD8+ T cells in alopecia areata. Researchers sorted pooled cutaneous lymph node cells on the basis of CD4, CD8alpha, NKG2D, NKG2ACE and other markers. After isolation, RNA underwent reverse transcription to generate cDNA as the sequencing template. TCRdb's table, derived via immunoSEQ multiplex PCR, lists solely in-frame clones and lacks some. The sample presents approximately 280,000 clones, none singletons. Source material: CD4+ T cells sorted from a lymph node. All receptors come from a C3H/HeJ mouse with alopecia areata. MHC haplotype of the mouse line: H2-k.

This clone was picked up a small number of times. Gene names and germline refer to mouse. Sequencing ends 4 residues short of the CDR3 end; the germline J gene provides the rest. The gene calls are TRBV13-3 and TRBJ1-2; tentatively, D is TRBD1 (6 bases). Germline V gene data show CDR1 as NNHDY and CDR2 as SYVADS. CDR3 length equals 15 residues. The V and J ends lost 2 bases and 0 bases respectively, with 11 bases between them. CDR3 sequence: CASSEGTPANSDYTF. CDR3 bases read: TGTGCCAGCAGTGAAGGGACACCGGCAAACTCC.

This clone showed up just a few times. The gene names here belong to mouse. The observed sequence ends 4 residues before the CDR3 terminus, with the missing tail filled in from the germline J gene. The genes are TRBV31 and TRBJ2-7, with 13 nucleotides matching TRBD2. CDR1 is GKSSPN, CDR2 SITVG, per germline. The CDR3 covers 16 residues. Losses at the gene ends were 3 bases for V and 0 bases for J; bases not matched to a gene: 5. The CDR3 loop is CAWSPRTGGASYEQYF. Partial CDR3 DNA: TGTGCCTGGAGCCCTCGGACTGGGGGGGCCTCCTAT.

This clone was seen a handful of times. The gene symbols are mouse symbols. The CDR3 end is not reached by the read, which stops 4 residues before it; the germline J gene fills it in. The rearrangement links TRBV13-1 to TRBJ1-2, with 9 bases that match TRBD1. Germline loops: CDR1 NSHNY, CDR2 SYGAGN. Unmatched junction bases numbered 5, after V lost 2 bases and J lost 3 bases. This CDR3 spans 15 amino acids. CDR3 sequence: CASSEEQGAHSDYTF. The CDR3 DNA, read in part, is TGTGCCAGCAGTGAGGAACAGGGGGCGCACTCC.

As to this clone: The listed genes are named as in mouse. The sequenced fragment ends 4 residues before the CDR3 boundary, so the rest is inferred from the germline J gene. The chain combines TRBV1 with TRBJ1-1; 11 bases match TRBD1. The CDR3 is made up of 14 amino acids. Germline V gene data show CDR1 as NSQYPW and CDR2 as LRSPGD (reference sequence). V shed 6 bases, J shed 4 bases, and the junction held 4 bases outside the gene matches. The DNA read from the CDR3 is TGCACCTGCAGGGACAGGGGGCAGGGCACA. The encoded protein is CTCRDRGQGT. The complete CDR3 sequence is CTCRDRGQGTEVFF.

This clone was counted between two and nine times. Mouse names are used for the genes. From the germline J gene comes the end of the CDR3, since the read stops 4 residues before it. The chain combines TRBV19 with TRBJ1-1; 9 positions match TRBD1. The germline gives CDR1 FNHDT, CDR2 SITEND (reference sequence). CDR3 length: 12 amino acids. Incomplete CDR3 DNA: TGTGCCAGCAGTCGACAGGGGGGA. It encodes CASSRQGG. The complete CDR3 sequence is CASSRQGGEVFF.

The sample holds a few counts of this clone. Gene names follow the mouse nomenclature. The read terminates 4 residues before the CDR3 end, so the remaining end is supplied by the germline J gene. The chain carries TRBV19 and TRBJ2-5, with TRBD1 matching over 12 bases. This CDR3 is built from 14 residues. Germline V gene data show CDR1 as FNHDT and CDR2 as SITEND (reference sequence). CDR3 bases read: TGTGCCAGCACCTGGGACAGGGGGCCAGAC. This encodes CASTWDRGPD. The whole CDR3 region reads CASTWDRGPDTQYF.

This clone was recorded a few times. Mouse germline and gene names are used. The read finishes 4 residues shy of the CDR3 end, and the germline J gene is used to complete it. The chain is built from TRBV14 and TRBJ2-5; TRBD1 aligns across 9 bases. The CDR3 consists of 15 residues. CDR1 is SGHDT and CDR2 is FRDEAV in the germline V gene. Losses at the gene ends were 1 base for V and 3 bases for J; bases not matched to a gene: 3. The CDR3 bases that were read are TGTGCCAGCAGTTTCGCGGGACAGGGTCAAGAC. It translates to CASSFAGQGQD. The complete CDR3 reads CASSFAGQGQDTQYF.

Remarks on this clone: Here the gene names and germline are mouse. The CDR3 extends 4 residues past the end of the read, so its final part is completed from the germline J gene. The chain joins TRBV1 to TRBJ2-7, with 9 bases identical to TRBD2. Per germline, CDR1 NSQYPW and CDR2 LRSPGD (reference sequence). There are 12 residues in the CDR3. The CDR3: CTCSDWGDEQYF. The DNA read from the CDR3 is TGCACCTGCAGTGACTGGGGGGAT.

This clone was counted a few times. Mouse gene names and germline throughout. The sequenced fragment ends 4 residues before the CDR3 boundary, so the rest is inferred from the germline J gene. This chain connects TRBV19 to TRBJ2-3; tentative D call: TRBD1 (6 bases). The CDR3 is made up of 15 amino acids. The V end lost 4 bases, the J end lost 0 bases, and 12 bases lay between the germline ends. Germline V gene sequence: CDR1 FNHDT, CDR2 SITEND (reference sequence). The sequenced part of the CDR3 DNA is TGTGCCAGCAGTCCCCGCAGGGGCAGTGCAGAA. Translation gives CASSPRRGSAE. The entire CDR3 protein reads CASSPRRGSAETLYF.

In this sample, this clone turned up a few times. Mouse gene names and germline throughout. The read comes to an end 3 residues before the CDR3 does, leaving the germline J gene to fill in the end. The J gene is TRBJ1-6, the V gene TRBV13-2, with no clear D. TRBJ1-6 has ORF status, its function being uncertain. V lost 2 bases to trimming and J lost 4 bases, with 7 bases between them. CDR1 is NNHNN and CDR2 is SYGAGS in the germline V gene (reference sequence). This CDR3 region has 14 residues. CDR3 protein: CASGELGYNSPLYF. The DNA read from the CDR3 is TGTGCCAGCGGTGAACTGGGTTATAATTCGCCC.

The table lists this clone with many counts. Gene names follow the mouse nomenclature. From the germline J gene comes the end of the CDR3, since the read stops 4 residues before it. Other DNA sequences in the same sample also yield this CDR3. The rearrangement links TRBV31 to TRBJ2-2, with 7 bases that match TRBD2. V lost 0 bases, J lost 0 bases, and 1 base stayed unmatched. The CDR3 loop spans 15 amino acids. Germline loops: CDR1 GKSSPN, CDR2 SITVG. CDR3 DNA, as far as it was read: TGTGCCTGGAGTCTGGGGGGGACAAACACCGGG. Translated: CAWSLGGTNTG. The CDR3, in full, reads CAWSLGGTNTGQLYF.

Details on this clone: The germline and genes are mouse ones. Partial CDR3 DNA: TGTGCTAGCAGTAAGGACTGGGGGGGCGGCCAAGAC. Translating gives CASSKDWGGGQD. The complete CDR3 protein is CASSKDWGGGQDTQYF. The rearrangement links TRBV17 to TRBJ2-5; TRBD2 aligns across 13 bases. The read finishes 4 residues shy of the CDR3 end, and the germline J gene is used to complete it. The CDR3 loop spans 16 amino acids. Trimming removed 4 bases from V and 2 bases from J; junction bases left unmatched: 3. Germline loops: CDR1 MNHDT, CDR2 YYDKIL.

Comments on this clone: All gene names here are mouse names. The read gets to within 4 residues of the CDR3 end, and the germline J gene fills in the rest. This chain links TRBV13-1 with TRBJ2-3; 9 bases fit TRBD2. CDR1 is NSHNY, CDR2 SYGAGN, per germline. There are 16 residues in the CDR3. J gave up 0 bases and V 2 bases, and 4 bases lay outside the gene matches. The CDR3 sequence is CASSELGGASAETLYF. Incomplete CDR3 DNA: TGTGCCAGCAGTGAACTGGGGGGCGCTAGTGCAGAA.

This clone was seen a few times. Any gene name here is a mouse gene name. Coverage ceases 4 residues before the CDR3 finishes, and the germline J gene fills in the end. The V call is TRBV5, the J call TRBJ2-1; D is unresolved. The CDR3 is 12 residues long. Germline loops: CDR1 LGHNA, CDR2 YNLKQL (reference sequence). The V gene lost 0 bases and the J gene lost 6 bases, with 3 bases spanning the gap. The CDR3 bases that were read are TGTGCCAGCAGCCAAGAACTTGCT. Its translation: CASSQELA. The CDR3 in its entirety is CASSQELAEQFF.

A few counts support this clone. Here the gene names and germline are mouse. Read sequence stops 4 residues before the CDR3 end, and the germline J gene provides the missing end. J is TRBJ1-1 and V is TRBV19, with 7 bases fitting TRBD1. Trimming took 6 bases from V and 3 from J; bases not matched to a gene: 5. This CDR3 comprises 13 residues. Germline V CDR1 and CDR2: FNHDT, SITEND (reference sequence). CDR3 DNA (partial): TGTGCCAGCACTCGACAGGGAGACACA. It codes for CASTRQGDT. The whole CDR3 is CASTRQGDTEVFF.

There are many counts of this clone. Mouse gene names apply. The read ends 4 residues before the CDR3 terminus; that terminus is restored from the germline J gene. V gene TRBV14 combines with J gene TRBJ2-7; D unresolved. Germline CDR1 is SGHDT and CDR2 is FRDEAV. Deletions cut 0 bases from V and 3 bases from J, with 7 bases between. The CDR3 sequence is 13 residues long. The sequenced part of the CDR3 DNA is TGTGCCAGCAGTTTCTCTGACAACTAT. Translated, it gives CASSFSDNY. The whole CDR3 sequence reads CASSFSDNYEQYF.

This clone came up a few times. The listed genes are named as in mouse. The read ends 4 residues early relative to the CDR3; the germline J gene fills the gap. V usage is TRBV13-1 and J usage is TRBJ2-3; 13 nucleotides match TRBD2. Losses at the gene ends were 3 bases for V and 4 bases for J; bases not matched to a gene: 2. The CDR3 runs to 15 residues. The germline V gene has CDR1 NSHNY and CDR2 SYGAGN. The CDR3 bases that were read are TGTGCCAGCAGTGGGGGACTGGGGGGGTCAGAA. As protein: CASSGGLGGSE. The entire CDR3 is CASSGGLGGSETLYF.

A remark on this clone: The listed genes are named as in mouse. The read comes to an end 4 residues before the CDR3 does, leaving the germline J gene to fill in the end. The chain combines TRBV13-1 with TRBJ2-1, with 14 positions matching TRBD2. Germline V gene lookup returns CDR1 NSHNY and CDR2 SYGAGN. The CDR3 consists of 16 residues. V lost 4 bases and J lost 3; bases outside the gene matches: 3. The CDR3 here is CASSRDWGGGYAEQFF. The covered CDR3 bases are TGTGCCAGCAGTCGGGACTGGGGGGGCGGCTATGCT.

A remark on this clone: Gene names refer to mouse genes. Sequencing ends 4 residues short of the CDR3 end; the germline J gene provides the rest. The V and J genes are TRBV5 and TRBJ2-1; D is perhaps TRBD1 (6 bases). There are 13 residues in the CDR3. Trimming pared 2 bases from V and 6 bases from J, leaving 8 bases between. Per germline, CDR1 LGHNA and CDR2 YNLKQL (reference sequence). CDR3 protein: CASSQQGLAEQFF. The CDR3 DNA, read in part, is TGTGCCAGCAGCCAACAGGGGCTTGCT.

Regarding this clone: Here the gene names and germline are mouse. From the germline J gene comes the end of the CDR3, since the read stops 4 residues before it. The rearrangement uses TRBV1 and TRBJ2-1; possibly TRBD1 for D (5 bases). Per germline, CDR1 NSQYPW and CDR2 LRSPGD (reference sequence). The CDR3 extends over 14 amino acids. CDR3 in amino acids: CTCSVKGEGAEQFF. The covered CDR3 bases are TGCACCTGCAGTGTCAAAGGGGAGGGGGCT.